This T cell receptor beta chain comes out of a study of cytomegalovirus exposure and HLA in healthy donors. Trimming removed 2 bases from V and 7 bases from J; junction bases left unmatched: 6. Germline assignment: CDR1 SNHLY and CDR2 FYNNEI. The CDR3 consists of 15 residues. PCR was performed using 60 Vbeta and 13 Jbeta primers. Clones were sequenced by immunoSEQ multiplex PCR, and TCRdb holds only the in-frame ones, with some missing. The sample has 100,000 to 150,000 clones; 80% are singletons. Study results and caveats: Most of the TCR beta V segments (in an earlier analysis) were productive either about 87% or about 30% of the time. CMV serostatus was the only recorded immune exposure for donors. Sequencing depth across donors, presence/absence analyses assumed, was roughly uniform. Researchers reported in a later analysis that a missense DCLRE1C variant was tied to TCR beta V- and J-gene trimming.

Worth noting for this clone: Its cognate antigen is unknown.

This receptor was identified in a man aged 25-40 years in good health and CMV-seropositive. The chain employs TRBV2 and TRBJ2-2; TRBD1 aligns across 8 bases. Source material: PBMCs. The CDR3 loop is CASSESGTGFGELFF. The CDR3 DNA reads TGTGCCAGCAGTGAATCTGGGACAGGTTTCGGGGAGCTGTTTTTT.